This T cell receptor beta chain came from a study of PD-1 blockade in classical Hodgkin lymphoma (TCRdb year 2020). Regarding the complete study: Nivolumab dosing was 3 mg/kg intravenously every 2 weeks, continuing until either disease progression or unacceptable toxicity. To define a peripheral blood immune signature of response to PD-1 blockade in classical Hodgkin lymphoma, the study combined TCR beta sequencing with CyTOF. General study outcomes and caveats: Baseline TCR diversity was reported to be lower in newly diagnosed patients than in healthy donors and to be lower still in relapsed/refractory patients. Baseline diversity similar to that of newly diagnosed patients was observed in trial patients achieving complete response, whereas significantly lower diversity was observed in partial responders and progressors. A significant rise by C4D1 was seen in CD4+ but not CD8+ TCR diversity (p=0.0027 vs p=0.16), with the rise being most apparent in complete responders (p=0.02). Only a single clinical trial cohort was studied, and what caused the repertoire differences, possibly disease activity or prior therapy, remained undefined. Patients starting nivolumab less than 1 year after ASCT had lower diversity and were excluded from later analyses to avoid confounding by immune reconstitution.

CDR1 GTSNPN and CDR2 SVGIG were looked up in the germline V gene (reference sequence). Including the terminal cysteine and phenylalanine, the CDR3 comprises 17 residues. Just CDR3 DNA is preserved here, 51 bases in frame from base 1. Relative to germline, V is 8 bases shorter and J is 0 bases shorter, with 20 bases between their ends. This clone was recorded once. The antigen it recognizes is unknown. The sample holds no much larger clone one base away, and base qualities are not on file. Genomic DNA was isolated using the Qiagen DNeasy kit from unsorted PBMCs as well as from negatively selected CD4+ and CD8+ fractions. TCR beta CDR3 regions were amplified by immunoSEQ multiplex PCR using primers annealing to V and J segments. A synthetic immune receptor repertoire was used to minimize amplification bias, and remaining bias was computationally removed after sequencing. From the authors' description of their analysis: Repertoire diversity was quantified as the Shannon entropy index using custom Python scripts. Unsorted, CD4+ and CD8+ repertoires were analyzed separately, except for combined analyses in which CD4+ and CD8+ sequences were merged in silico. A clone was considered expanded if an increase in frequency of at least 2-fold after treatment relative to C1D1 was found, and a pseudocount of 0.5 was applied to clones undetected at baseline. Singleton clones were defined as clones with 0 or 1 copy at C1D1, and non-singleton clones were defined as clones with 2 or more copies. Clones expanded in unsorted samples were assigned a CD4+, CD8+ or unknown annotation through matching of protein sequences in sorted samples from the same patient. Wilcoxon tests on paired samples were used to test changes in diversity from C1D1 to C4D1. TCRdb carries this immuneACCESS record with in-frame sequences only. Its versions omit some clonotypes, under half of them owing to an unresolved V gene in the studies checked, with the rest unexplained. From that table come the V and J calls and clone size; the DNA was used to work out D and trimming. Present in this sample are about 110,000 clones, 80% to 90% of which were seen just once. The top ten clones comprise just under 20% of the sample.

The sample's time point label, decoded: cycle 2 day 1 (C2D1) of nivolumab. All trial patients had relapsed after autologous stem cell transplantation, with cohorts A, B and C differing in prior brentuximab vedotin exposure. The trial cohort was composed of 55 to 65 patients with relapsed/refractory classical Hodgkin lymphoma, for whom complete response, partial response or progressive disease was recorded as best overall response. Trial patients were treated with single-agent nivolumab in the multi-cohort phase II CheckMate 205 trial. An independent review committee assessed best overall response by applying the 2007 International Working Group response criteria. Trial PBMCs were collected immediately before nivolumab initiation (C1D1) and during therapy at cycle 2 day 1 and cycle 4 day 1. Peripheral blood was collected in 8 mL Vacutainer Cell Preparation Tubes, from which PBMCs were isolated by centrifugation and then cryopreserved.

The sequence joins TRBV30 to TRBJ2-6; TRBD2 is possibly the D segment (6 matching bases). The TCR originated in a human donor with classical Hodgkin lymphoma. The source was peripheral blood mononuclear cells (PBMCs), collected before the second cycle of nivolumab. The CDR3 protein: CALRGGPALSGANVLTF. DNA sequence: TGTGCCCTCCGGGGAGGACCAGCGCTCTCTGGGGCCAACGTCCTGACTTTC.